One and the same sample provided the 12 T cell receptor beta chains below, sequenced in a study of cytotoxic CD8 clonotypes in ibrutinib-treated CLL. TCRdb's table, derived via immunoSEQ multiplex PCR, lists solely in-frame clones and lacks some. The data contain some 300,000 clones, around four fifths of them singletons. The material sequenced was PBMCs, taken before ibrutinib treatment. These receptors were taken from a human donor with chronic lymphocytic leukemia.

This chain uses TRBV27 with TRBJ2-2; a weak D match, TRBD1 (6 bases). The CDR3 is made up of 17 amino acids. CDR1 is MNHEY and CDR2 is SMNVEV in the germline V gene (reference sequence). Trimming stripped 5 bases from V and 6 bases from J, with 22 bases between. CDR3 protein: CASSHKTGWGPAGELFF. CDR3 in DNA: TGTGCCAGCAGTCACAAAACAGGGTGGGGTCCTGCCGGGGAGCTGTTTTTT.

The chain couples TRBV9 to TRBJ2-1; TRBD2 aligns across 12 bases. Germline CDR1 and CDR2: SGDLS and YYNGEE. This CDR3 is 15 amino acids long. V lost 0 bases and J lost 8; bases outside the gene matches: 3. CDR3 sequence reads: CASSVVLAGGHEQFF. CDR3 nucleotide sequence: TGTGCCAGCAGCGTAGTGCTAGCGGGAGGGCATGAGCAGTTCTTC.

The chain employs TRBV30 and TRBJ2-7, with D perhaps TRBD2 (5 bases). This CDR3 has 13 residues. Germline values: CDR1 GTSNPN, CDR2 SVGIG (reference sequence). With 4 bases removed from V and 2 bases from J, the gap between germline ends came to 12 bases. The CDR3 DNA is TGTGCCTGGATAGGAAGCGGACCCTACGAGCAGTACTTC. Encoded protein: CAWIGSGPYEQYF.

This clone was counted once. The chain couples TRBV10-2 to TRBJ1-5; D is ambiguous. Germline values: CDR1 WSHSY, CDR2 SAAADI. The V end was cut by 8 bases, the J end by 4 bases, with 6 bases between. CDR3 length: 11 amino acids. CDR3 residues: CASGENQPQHF. In nucleotides, the CDR3 is TGCGCCAGCGGGGAAAATCAGCCCCAGCATTTT.

This sequence joins TRBV6-5 and TRBJ2-3, with TRBD1 identical over 7 bases. Looked up from germline, CDR1 is MNHEY and CDR2 is SVGAGI. The CDR3 runs to 16 residues. V dropped 3 bases and J dropped 0; count of bases not matched to a gene: 6. The CDR3 is CASSYNRGASTDTQYF. The CDR3 coding sequence is TGTGCCAGCAGTTATAACAGGGGCGCAAGCACAGATACGCAGTATTTT.

This rearrangement joins TRBV7-8 to TRBJ2-1; D is undetermined. V was trimmed by 4 bases and J by 0 bases, leaving 10 bases between them. The CDR3 is made up of 15 amino acids. From germline, CDR1 is SGHVS and CDR2 FQNEAQ. The CDR3 spells CASSYGDGSYNEQFF. CDR3 DNA: TGTGCCAGCAGCTACGGAGATGGCTCCTACAATGAGCAGTTCTTC.

The CDR3 sequence is CASRSGNTIYF. CDR3 nucleotides: TGTGCCAGCAGGTCTGGAAACACCATATATTTT. The chain links TRBV6-4 to TRBJ1-3; D uncertain. This CDR3 has 11 residues. Germline V gives CDR1 MRHNA, CDR2 SNTAGT. The V and J ends lost 6 bases and 1 base respectively, with 1 base between them.

The J gene is TRBJ2-7, the V gene TRBV4-3; no reliable D call. The CDR3 loop spans 13 amino acids. Trimming left V 0 bases short and J 3 bases short, with 6 bases between. CDR1 and CDR2 (germline): LGHNA, YSLEER. CDR3 sequence reads: CASSQDLGYEQYF. The CDR3 DNA follows: TGCGCCAGCAGCCAAGATCTTGGCTACGAGCAGTACTTC.

This chain connects TRBV6-5 to TRBJ2-3; 9 bases align to TRBD2. CDR1 and CDR2 from the germline V gene are MNHEY and SVGAGI. The CDR3 length is 16 residues. Trimming took 0 bases from V and 3 from J; bases not matched to a gene: 4. CDR3: CASSYSSGSNTDTQYF. The CDR3 DNA is TGTGCCAGCAGTTACTCTAGCGGGAGTAATACAGATACGCAGTATTTT.

The chain employs TRBV7-9 and TRBJ1-4; D unclear. The CDR3 spans 14 residues. V lost 3 bases to trimming and J lost 0 bases, with 5 bases between them. The germline gives CDR1 SEHNR, CDR2 FQNEAQ (reference sequence). Here the CDR3 reads CASSFTATNEKLFF. In DNA, the CDR3 is TGTGCCAGCAGCTTCACTGCAACTAATGAAAAACTGTTTTTT.

This clone was recorded once. The rearrangement links TRBV29-1 to TRBJ2-3, with 11 bases fitting TRBD2. Germline V gives CDR1 SQVTM, CDR2 ANQGSEA. The CDR3 extends over 16 amino acids. The V gene end was trimmed by 5 bases and the J gene end by 4 bases; junction bases not matched to a gene: 11. The CDR3 protein is CSVPVSVAGGPDTQYF. The CDR3 DNA is TGCAGCGTTCCCGTCTCTGTAGCGGGAGGGCCAGATACGCAGTATTTT.

The rearrangement uses TRBV19 and TRBJ2-7, with 7 bases identical to TRBD1. Unmatched junction bases numbered 4, after V lost 5 bases and J lost 0 bases. This CDR3 has 14 residues. Per the germline V gene, CDR1 is LNHDA and CDR2 is SQIVND (reference sequence). This chain's CDR3 is CASSRGQLSYEQYF. The CDR3 nucleotides are TGTGCCAGTAGTCGGGGACAGCTCTCCTACGAGCAGTACTTC.